One TCR beta chain is described in this entry. This clone was counted a few times. Its antigen is not yet known. Base quality data are lacking; no much larger clone is found one base away. For deep sequencing of PBMC libraries, mostly about 480 ng of input genomic DNA was used, and six replicates were run per sample. The immunoSEQ hsTCRbeta kit was used to prepare TCRbeta libraries, following the manufacturer's instructions. The completed libraries were mixed into a single pool at 3 nM, then sequenced with an Illumina NovaSeq 6000 S4 flow cell. For the original study's pipeline: The immunoSEQ Analyzer handled quality control and preprocessing of the raw data. The analysis was limited to productive rearrangements, and each clonotype was defined by a unique CDR3 amino acid sequence. Repertoire clonality was estimated as the Gini-Simpson index, which was calculated using the R package tcR. Gini indices were compared with Student's t test, and associations with tumor size change were assessed by Pearson correlation. Held by TCRdb, this immuneACCESS table contains in-frame sequences only and omits some clones. Under half of the omission traces to an unresolved V gene where checked; the cause of the rest is unknown. The DNA gave D and trimming, while V, J and clone size come from that table. This sample is represented by about 14,000 clones; around 57% of them were singletons. The top ten clonotypes cover 2.4% of the sample.

V is cut back by 5 bases and J by 5 bases, with 10 bases in the junction unmatched. The germline V gene (reference sequence) yields LNHDA for CDR1 and SQIVND for CDR2. The CDR3 has 15 amino acids, counting the end cysteine and phenylalanine. Only the CDR3 portion is preserved as DNA: 45 bases, with reading frame beginning at the first base. The data are from a study of neoadjuvant anti-PD-1 for oral cavity cancer (dated by TCRdb to about 2021). Concerning the study at large: Before undergoing curative-intent surgical resection, most patients got three to four biweekly nivolumab doses at 3 mg/kg. Patients who did not progress were given a fourth nivolumab dose at about day 43 and had definitive surgical resection on days 50-56. Responders were defined as patients with complete response, partial response or stable disease by RECIST 1.1; non-responders were defined as patients with progression. The parent correlative cohort had about a dozen patients and a response rate of roughly 32%.

What the study reported, not specific to this receptor: TCR analyses included only three patients per response group, and the authors called for larger cohorts for validation. After neoadjuvant nivolumab, non-responders showed significantly higher T cell clonality (Gini index) in PBMCs than responders did. Higher pretreatment blood Treg/Th17 ratios correlated with higher pretreatment blood TCRbeta clonality and lower post-treatment tumor TCRbeta clonality.

In light of the paper, this sample's time point label describes: before neoadjuvant nivolumab. Patients had been newly diagnosed with stage II-IVA oral cavity squamous cell carcinoma, and no prior systemic or radiation treatment had been given to the patients. The cohort consisted of patients with HPV-negative, locally advanced oral cavity squamous cell carcinoma. Peripheral blood mononuclear cells were analyzed directly and were not maintained or expanded in culture. The samples were obtained from a longitudinal correlative study of a single-arm phase II trial testing neoadjuvant nivolumab in oral cavity squamous cell carcinoma. Genomic DNA-based TCRbeta sequencing was performed on subject-matched pre- and post-treatment PBMCs and tumors from three responders and three non-responders. Peripheral blood mononuclear cells were drawn once before nivolumab treatment and a second time after treatment, when surgery took place. Genomic DNA was isolated from PBMCs using the Maxwell RSC DNA from Cells kit.

This chain is built from TRBV19 and TRBJ2-7; TRBD1 lines up with 9 middle nucleotides. The TCR comes from a person aged 35-79 years with oral cavity squamous cell carcinoma. The sequencing here drew on PBMCs, taken before nivolumab (anti-PD-1) treatment. The DNA sequence is TGTGCCAGTAGTCTCGCCGGGACAGGGTCCCACGAGCAGTACTTC. This sequence encodes CASSLAGTGSHEQYF.